These 6 T cell receptor beta chains originate from one sample sequenced in a study of blood T cell repertoires in COVID-19. The table came from immunoSEQ multiplex PCR; TCRdb's copy has only in-frame clones and leaves some out. The sample lists some 180,000 clones, approximately 91% seen once, with roughly 5.3% in the top ten. The sequencing sample was made of peripheral blood. The source of these receptors is a man younger than 30 with COVID-19, enrolled during active disease.

The sample holds a few counts of this clone. The chain couples TRBV30 to TRBJ2-7; D remains unclear. The germline V gene has CDR1 GTSNPN and CDR2 SVGIG (reference sequence). The germline V and J ends were trimmed by 1 base and 2 bases, with 6 bases remaining between them. The CDR3 is 12 amino acids. CDR3 sequence reads: CAWSGSAYEQYF. CDR3 DNA sequence: TGTGCCTGGAGTGGGTCGGCCTACGAGCAGTACTTC.

The chain is built from TRBV15 and TRBJ1-2; 9 nucleotides match TRBD1. The length of the CDR3 is 13 residues. Germline V gene data show CDR1 as LNHNV and CDR2 as YYDKDF (reference sequence). V trimming: 8 bases; J trimming: 1 base; junction bases outside the gene matches: 2. The CDR3 region has the DNA TGTGCCACCGGGGGACAGGGTAACTATGGCTACACCTTC. It codes for CATGGQGNYGYTF.

This sequence joins TRBV7-9 and TRBJ2-2; 8 positions agree with TRBD1. Germline V gives CDR1 SEHNR, CDR2 FQNEAQ (reference sequence). V lost 4 bases and J lost 5; bases outside the gene matches: 3. The CDR3 sequence is 14 residues long. CDR3 bases: TGTGCCAGCAGCTGGACAGGGAGAACCGGGGAGCTGTTTTTT. It is translated as CASSWTGRTGELFF.

V gene TRBV11-2 combines with J gene TRBJ2-3; a possible D gene is TRBD1 (6 bases). This CDR3 has 14 residues. V was trimmed by 5 bases and J by 0 bases, leaving 9 bases between them. Germline V gene data show CDR1 as SGHAT and CDR2 as FQNNGV. This CDR3 is CASSRRGSTDTQYF. CDR3 in DNA: TGTGCCAGCAGCCGCAGGGGTAGCACAGATACGCAGTATTTT.

The chain uses TRBV24-1 and TRBJ1-2, with D tentatively TRBD1 (6 bases). In germline, CDR1 is KGHDR, CDR2 SFDVKD. The CDR3 consists of 13 residues. V lost 4 bases to trimming and J lost 6 bases, with 11 bases between them. DNA for the CDR3: TGTGCCACCAGTGAGTTAACAGGGAATGGCTACACCTTC. Protein: CATSELTGNGYTF.

The chain is built from TRBV12-5 and TRBJ2-5; the match to TRBD2 covers 9 bases. This CDR3 comprises 15 residues. Germline loops: CDR1 LGHNT, CDR2 FRNRAP. J was trimmed by 2 bases and V by 4 bases; bases with no gene match: 5. CDR3 amino acids: CASGWRLAEQETQYF. The CDR3 DNA sequence: TGTGCTAGTGGTTGGAGACTAGCGGAACAAGAGACCCAGTACTTC.